This entry lists 4 T cell receptor beta chains sequenced from one sample in a study of T cell clones after liver transplantation (dated by TCRdb to between 2018 and 2021). The library was produced with the immunoSEQ multiplex PCR assay. This immuneACCESS table, as held by TCRdb, lists in-frame sequences with V and J called but not all clones. Of the missing ones, under half trace to an unresolved V gene in checked studies; the others have no known cause. For this sample there are about 75,000 clones; 90% appear just once. 2% to 3% of the sample is in the top ten clones. This specimen's time point label, per the study, means: pre-transplant. The sequenced sample was CD4+ T cells from blood, obtained before liver transplant. These receptors all come from a human donor who received a liver transplant.

The J gene is TRBJ2-1, the V gene TRBV6-5; 7 nucleotides match TRBD2. The CDR3 loop spans 15 amino acids. V was pared by 1 base and J by 7 bases, with 7 bases of the junction left unmatched. Per the germline V gene, CDR1 is MNHEY and CDR2 is SVGAGI. The DNA of the CDR3 is TGTGCCAGCAGTTACTTGGCCGGGACTATGAATGAGCAGTTCTTC. Translation gives CASSYLAGTMNEQFF.

This chain joins TRBV5-4 and TRBJ2-5, with 9 bases fitting TRBD2. TRBJ2-7 explains the end of the DNA better; the J call may be wrong. The CDR3 spans 15 residues. Germline CDR1 reads SGHNT; CDR2 reads YYREEE (reference sequence). The DNA of the CDR3 is TGTGCCAGCAGTCCCACGTCTCGCGGGAGGGACGAGCAGTACTTC. The encoded protein is CASSPTSRGRDEQYF.

This chain joins TRBV29-1 and TRBJ2-3; 11 positions match TRBD2. V was clipped by 8 bases and J by 2 bases; unmatched bases: 6. CDR1 and CDR2 from the germline V gene are SQVTM and ANQGSEA. This CDR3 spans 14 amino acids. The CDR3 loop reads CSTLTSGITDTQYF. The CDR3 DNA sequence: TGCAGCACATTGACTAGCGGGATCACAGATACGCAGTATTTT.

This clone was picked up one time. The rearrangement uses TRBV28 and TRBJ2-4, with TRBD2 matching 12 bases. Germline V gene lookup returns CDR1 MDHEN and CDR2 SYDVKM. The V segment lost 6 bases and the J segment 6 bases; nucleotides outside the gene matches: 6. This CDR3 has 15 amino acids. DNA of the CDR3: TGTGCCAGCAGCCCAGGACTAGCGGGGCTAAACATTCAGTACTTC. It is translated as CASSPGLAGLNIQYF.